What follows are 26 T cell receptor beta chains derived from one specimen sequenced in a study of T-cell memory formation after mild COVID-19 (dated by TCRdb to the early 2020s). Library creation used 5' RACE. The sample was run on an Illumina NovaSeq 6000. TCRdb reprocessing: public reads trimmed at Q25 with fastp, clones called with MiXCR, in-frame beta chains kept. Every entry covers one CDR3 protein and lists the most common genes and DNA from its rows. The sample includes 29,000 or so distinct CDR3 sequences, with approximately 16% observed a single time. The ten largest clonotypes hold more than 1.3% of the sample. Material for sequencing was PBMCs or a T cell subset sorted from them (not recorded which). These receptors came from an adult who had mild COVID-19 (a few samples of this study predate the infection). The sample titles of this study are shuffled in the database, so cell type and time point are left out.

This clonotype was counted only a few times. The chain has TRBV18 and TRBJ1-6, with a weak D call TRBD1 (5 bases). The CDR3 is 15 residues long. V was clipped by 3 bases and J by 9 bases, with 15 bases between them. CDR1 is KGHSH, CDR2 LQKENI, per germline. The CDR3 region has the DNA TGTGCCAGCTCACCTGACACGGGGGTTAGTTCACCCCTCCACTTT. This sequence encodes CASSPDTGVSSPLHF.

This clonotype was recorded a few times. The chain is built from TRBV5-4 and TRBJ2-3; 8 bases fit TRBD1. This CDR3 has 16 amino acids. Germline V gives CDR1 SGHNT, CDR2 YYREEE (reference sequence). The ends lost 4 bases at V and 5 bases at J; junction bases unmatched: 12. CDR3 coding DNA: TGTGCCAGCAGCCCTGGACAGGGACCCCAGATAGATACGCAGTATTTT. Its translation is CASSPGQGPQIDTQYF.

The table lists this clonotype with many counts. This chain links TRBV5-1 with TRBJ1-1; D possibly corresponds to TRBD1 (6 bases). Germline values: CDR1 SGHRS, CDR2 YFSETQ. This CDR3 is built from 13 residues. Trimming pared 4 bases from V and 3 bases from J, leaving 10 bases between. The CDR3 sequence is CASSGQPDTEAFF. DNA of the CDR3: TGCGCCAGCAGCGGACAGCCGGACACTGAAGCTTTCTTT.

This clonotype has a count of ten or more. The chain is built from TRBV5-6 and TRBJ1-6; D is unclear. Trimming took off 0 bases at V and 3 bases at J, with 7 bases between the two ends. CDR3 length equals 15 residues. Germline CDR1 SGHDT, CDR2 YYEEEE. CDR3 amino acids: CASSLVSVYNSPLHF. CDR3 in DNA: TGTGCCAGCAGCTTGGTGTCTGTCTATAATTCACCCCTCCACTTT.

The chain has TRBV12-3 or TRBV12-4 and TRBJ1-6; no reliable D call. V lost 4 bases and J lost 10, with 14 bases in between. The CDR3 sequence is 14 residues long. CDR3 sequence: CASSSPGGRSPLHF. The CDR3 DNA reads TGTGCCAGCAGTTCTCCGGGTGGAAGATCACCCCTCCACTTT.

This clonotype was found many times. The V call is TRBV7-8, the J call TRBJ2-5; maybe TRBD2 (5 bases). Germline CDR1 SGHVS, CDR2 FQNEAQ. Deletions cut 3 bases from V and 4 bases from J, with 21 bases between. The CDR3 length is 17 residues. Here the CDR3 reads CASSLFNPVRLRETQYF. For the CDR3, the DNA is TGTGCCAGCAGCTTGTTTAACCCCGTCAGACTACGAGAGACCCAGTACTTC. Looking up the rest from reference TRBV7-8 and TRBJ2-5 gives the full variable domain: GAGVSQSPRYKVAKRGQDVALRCDPISGHVSLFWYQQALGQGPEFLTYFQNEAQLDKSGLPSDRFFAERPEGSVSTLKIQRTQQEDSAVYLCASSLFNPVRLRETQYFGPGTRLLVL.

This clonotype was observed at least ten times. The CDR3 coding sequence is TGTGCCAGCAGCTTAACTTGGGGGGGATACACTGAAGCTTTCTTT. Amino acids: CASSLTWGGYTEAFF. V is TRBV11-2 and J is TRBJ1-1, with D tentatively TRBD1 (5 bases). CDR3 length: 15 amino acids. The V gene's germline CDR1 is SGHAT and CDR2 FQNNGV. With 2 bases removed from V and 3 bases from J, the gap between germline ends came to 13 bases.

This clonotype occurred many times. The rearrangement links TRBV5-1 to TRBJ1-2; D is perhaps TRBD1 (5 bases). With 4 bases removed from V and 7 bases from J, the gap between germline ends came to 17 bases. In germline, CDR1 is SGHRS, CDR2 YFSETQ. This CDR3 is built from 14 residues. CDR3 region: CASSLRRAGLGYTF. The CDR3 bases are TGCGCCAGCAGCCTAAGGCGGGCAGGGCTTGGCTACACCTTC.

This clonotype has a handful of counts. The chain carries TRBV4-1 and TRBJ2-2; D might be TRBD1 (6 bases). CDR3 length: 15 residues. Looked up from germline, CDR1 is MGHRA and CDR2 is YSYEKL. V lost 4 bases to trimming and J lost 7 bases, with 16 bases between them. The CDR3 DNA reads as TGCGCCAGCAGCCCGCCAGGAACAGGGAACGGGGAGCTGTTTTTT. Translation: CASSPPGTGNGELFF.

CDR3 region: CAWSVRQGRFLHNTEAFF. The CDR3 DNA sequence: TGTGCCTGGAGTGTACGACAGGGCCGATTCCTTCATAACACTGAAGCTTTCTTT. The rearrangement links TRBV30 to TRBJ1-1, with 7 bases aligning to TRBD1. CDR1 GTSNPN and CDR2 SVGIG come from the germline V gene (reference sequence). This CDR3 has 18 amino acids. The J segment lost 2 bases and the V segment lost 0 bases, leaving 15 bases of the junction unmatched.

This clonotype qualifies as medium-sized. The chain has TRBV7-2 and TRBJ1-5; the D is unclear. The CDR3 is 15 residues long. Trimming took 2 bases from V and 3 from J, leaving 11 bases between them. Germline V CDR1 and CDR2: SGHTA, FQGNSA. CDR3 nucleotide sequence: TGTGCCAGCAGCTTATTTCTGGACCTCAATCAGCCCCAGCATTTT. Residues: CASSLFLDLNQPQHF.

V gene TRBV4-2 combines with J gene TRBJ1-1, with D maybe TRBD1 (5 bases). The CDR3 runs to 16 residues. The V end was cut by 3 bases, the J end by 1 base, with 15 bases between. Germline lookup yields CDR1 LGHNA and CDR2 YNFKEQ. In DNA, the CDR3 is TGTGCCAGCAGCCACGACAGTAACTCCTGGAACACTGAAGCTTTCTTT. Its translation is CASSHDSNSWNTEAFF.

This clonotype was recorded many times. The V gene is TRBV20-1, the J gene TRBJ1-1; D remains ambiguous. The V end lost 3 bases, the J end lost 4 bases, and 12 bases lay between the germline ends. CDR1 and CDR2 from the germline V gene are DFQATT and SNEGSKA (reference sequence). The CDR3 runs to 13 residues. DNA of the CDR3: TGCAGTGCTAGTGGCAGTAGATTCACTGAAGCTTTCTTT. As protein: CSASGSRFTEAFF.

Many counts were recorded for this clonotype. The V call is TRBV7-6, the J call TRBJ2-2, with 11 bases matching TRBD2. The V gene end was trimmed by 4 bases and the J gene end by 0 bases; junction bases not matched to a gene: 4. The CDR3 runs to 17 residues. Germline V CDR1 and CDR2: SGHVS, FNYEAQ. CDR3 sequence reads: CASSSALAGANTGELFF. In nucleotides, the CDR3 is TGTGCCAGCAGCTCCGCACTAGCGGGGGCGAACACCGGGGAGCTGTTTTTT.

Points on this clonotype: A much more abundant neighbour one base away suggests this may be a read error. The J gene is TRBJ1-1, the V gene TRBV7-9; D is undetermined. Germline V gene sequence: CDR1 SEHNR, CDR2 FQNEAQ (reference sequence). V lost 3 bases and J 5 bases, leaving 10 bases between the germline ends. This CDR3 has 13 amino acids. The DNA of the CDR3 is TGTGCCAGCAGCTTTCTCGGGGTTACTGAAGCTTTCTTT. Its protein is CASSFLGVTEAFF.

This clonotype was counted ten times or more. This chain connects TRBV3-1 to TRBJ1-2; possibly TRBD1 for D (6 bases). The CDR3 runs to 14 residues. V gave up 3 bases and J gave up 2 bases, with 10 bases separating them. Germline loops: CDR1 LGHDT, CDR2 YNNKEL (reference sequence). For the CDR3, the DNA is TGTGCCAGCAGCCAGCAGGGGAGGAACTATGGCTACACCTTC. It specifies CASSQQGRNYGYTF.

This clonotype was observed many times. CDR3 sequence (DNA): TGTGCCACCAGCAGAGAGGGAGGGGGCAACACTGAAGCTTTCTTT. Residues: CATSREGGGNTEAFF. This chain connects TRBV15 to TRBJ1-1; the match to TRBD1 covers 7 bases. The CDR3 has 15 amino acids. Germline values: CDR1 LNHNV, CDR2 YYDKDF (reference sequence). The V gene end was trimmed by 0 bases and the J gene end by 2 bases; junction bases not matched to a gene: 3.

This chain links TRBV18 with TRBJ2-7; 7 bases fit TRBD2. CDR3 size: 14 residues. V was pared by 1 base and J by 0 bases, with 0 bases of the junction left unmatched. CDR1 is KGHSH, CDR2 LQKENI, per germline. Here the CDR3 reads CASSPRGSSYEQYF. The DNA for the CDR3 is TGTGCCAGCTCACCACGCGGGAGCTCCTACGAGCAGTACTTC.

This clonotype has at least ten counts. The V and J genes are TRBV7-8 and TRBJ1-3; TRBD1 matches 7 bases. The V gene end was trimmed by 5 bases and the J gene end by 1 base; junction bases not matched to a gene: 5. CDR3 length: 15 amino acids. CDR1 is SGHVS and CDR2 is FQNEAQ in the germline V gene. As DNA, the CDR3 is TGTGCCAGCAGCCTGACAGGGAATTCTGGAAACACCATATATTTT. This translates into CASSLTGNSGNTIYF.

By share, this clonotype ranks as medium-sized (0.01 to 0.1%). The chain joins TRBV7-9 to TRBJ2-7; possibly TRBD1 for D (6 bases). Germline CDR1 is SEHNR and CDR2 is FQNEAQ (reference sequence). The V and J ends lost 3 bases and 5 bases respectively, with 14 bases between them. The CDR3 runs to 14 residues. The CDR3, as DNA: TGTGCCAGCAGCTTGACAGGCTCTAAGGACGAGCAGTACTTC. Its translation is CASSLTGSKDEQYF.

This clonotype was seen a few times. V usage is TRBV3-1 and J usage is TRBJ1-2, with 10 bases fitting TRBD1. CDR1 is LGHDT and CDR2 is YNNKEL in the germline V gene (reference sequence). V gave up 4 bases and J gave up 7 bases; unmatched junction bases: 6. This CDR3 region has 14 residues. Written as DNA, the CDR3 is TGTGCCAGCAGCCGAAGGACAGGGGGAAGTGGCTACACCTTC. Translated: CASSRRTGGSGYTF.

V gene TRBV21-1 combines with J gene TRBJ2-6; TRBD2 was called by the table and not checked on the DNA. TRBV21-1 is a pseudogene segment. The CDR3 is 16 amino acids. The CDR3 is CASSKGGGTGANVLTF. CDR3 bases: TGTGCCAGCAGCAAGGGAGGGGGAACTGGGGCCAACGTCCTGACTTTC.

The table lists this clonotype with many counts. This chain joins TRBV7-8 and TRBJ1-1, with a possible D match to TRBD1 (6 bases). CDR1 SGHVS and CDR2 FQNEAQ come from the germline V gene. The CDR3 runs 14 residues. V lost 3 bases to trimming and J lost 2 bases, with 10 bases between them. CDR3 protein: CASSLGTSNTEAFF. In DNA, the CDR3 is TGTGCCAGCAGCTTGGGGACATCCAACACTGAAGCTTTCTTT.

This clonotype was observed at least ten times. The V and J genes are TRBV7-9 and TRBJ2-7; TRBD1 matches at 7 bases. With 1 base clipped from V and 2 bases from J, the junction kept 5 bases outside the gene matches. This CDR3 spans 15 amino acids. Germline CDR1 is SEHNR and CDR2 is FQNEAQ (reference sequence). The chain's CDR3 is CASSLGQGATYEQYF. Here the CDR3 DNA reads TGTGCCAGCAGCTTAGGACAGGGAGCCACCTACGAGCAGTACTTC.

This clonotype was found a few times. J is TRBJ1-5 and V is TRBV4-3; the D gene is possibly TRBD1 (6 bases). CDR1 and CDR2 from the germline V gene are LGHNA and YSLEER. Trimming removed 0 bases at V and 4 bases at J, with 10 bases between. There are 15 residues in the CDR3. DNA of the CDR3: TGCGCCAGCAGCCAAGATCCACAGGGAAATCAGCCCCAGCATTTT. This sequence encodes CASSQDPQGNQPQHF.

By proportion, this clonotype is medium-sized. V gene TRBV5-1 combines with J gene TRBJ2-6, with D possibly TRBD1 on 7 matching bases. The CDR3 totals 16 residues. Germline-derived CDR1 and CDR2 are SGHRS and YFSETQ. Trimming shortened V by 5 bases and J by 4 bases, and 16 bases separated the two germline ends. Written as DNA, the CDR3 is TGCGCCAGCAGGGAGGGGGCGTCTTCCGGGGCCAACGTCCTGACTTTC. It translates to CASREGASSGANVLTF.